This T cell receptor beta chain was recovered during a study of OX40 agonist ivuxolimab in advanced cancers. Patients with autoimmune history or systemic immunosuppression were excluded. The germline gives CDR1 SGHDT, CDR2 YYEEEE. This CDR3 comprises 15 residues. Trimming stripped 4 bases from V and 6 bases from J, with 16 bases between. Sequencing was performed with immunoSEQ multiplex PCR; in TCRdb, only in-frame clones are kept and a portion is missing. This table has roughly 55,000 clones, roughly three quarters appearing once. The source was CD4+ or CD8+ T cells sorted from blood, collected in a trial of the OX40 agonist ivuxolimab. The chain combines TRBV5-6 with TRBJ1-4; no reliable D call. This TCR was sampled from an adult with an advanced solid tumor such as melanoma, head and neck, liver or kidney cancer. CDR3: CASSEDRTGYEKLFF. CDR3 DNA sequence: TGTGCCAGCAGCGAGGACCGGACGGGGTATGAAAAACTGTTTTTT. Based on the CDR3 plus reference TRBV5-6 and TRBJ1-4, the full variable domain is DAGVTQSPTHLIKTRGQQVTLRCSPKSGHDTVSWYQQALGQGPQFIFQYYEEEERQRGNFPDRFSGHQFPNYSSELNVNALLLGDSALYLCASSEDRTGYEKLFFGSGTQLSVL.